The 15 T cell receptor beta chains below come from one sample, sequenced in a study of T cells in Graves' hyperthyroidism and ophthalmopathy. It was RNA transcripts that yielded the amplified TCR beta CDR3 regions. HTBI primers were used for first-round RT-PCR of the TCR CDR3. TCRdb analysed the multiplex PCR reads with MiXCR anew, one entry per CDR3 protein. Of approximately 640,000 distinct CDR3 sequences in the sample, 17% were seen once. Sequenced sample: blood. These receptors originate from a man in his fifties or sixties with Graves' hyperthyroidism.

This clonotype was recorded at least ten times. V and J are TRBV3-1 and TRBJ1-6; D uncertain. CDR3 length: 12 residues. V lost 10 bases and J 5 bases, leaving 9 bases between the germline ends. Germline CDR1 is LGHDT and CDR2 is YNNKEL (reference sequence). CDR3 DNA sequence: TGTGCCACCGGCCGGGATAATTCACCCCTCCACTTT. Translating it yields CATGRDNSPLHF.

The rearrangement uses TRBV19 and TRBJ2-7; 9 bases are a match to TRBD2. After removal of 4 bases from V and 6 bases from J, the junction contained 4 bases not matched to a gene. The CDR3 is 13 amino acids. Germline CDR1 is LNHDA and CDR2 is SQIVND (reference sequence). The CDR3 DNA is TGTGCCAGTAGTACCGGACTAGCGAGCGAGCAGTACTTC. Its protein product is CASSTGLASEQYF.

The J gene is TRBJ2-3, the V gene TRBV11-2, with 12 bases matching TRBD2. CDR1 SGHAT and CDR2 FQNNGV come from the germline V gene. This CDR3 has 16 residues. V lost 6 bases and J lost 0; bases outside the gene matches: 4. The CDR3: CASRVLAGGSTDTQYF. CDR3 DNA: TGTGCCAGCAGAGTACTAGCGGGAGGCAGCACAGATACGCAGTATTTT.

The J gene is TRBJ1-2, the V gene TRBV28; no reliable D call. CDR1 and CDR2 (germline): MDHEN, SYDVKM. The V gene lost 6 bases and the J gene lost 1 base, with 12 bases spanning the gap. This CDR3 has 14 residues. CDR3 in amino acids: CASSSSTLNYGYTF. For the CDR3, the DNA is TGTGCCAGCAGCTCATCTACGCTTAACTATGGCTACACCTTC.

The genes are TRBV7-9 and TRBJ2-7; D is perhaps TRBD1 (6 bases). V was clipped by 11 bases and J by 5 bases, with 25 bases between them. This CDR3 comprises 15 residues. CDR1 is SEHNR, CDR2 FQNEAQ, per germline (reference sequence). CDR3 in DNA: TGTGCCGGGACACATACAGGGCAGGGTTTGGACGAGCAGTACTTC. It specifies CAGTHTGQGLDEQYF.

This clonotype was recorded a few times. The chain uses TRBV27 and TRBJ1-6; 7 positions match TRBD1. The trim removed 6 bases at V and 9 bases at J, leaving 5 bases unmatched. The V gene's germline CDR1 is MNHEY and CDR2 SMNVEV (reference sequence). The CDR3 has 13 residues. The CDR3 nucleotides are TGTGCCAGCAGGGCTCAGGGGGTTTCACCCCTCCACTTT. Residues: CASRAQGVSPLHF.

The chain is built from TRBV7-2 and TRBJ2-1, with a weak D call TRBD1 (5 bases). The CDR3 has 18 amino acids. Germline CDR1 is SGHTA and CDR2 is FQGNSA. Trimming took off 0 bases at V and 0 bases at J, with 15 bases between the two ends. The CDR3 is CASSLAPLGLSSYNEQFF. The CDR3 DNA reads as TGTGCCAGCAGCTTAGCGCCTCTGGGGCTTAGCTCCTACAATGAGCAGTTCTTC.

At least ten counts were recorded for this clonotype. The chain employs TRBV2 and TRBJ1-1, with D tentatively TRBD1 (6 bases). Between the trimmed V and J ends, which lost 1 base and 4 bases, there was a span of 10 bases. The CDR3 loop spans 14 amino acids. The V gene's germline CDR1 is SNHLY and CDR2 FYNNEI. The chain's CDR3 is CASSEGQGITEAFF. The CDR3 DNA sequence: TGTGCCAGCAGTGAAGGCCAGGGGATCACTGAAGCTTTCTTT.

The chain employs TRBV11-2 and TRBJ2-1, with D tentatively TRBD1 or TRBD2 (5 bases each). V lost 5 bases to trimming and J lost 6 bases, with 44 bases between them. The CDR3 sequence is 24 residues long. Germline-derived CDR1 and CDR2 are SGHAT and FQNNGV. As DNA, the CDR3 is TGTGCCAGCAGCCAAGATTTGCGACTATCAGACAAACCTCAACCGGCTAGTGGGGGCAATGAGCAGTTCTTC. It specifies CASSQDLRLSDKPQPASGGNEQFF.

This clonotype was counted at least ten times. In DNA, the CDR3 is TGTGCCACCAGCAGAGGGGGACTCCTCGTCGGCGGGACGCAGTATTTT. Translating gives CATSRGGLLVGGTQYF. The chain employs TRBV15 and TRBJ2-3, with D tentatively TRBD2 (6 bases). Trimming pared 1 base from V and 9 bases from J, leaving 20 bases between. Germline V gene lookup returns CDR1 LNHNV and CDR2 YYDKDF (reference sequence). This CDR3 region has 16 residues.

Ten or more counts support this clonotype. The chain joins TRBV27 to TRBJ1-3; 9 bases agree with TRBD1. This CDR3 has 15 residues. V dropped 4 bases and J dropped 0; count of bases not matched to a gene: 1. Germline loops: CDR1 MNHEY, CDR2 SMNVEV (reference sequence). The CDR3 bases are TGTGCCAGCAGTTGGGACAGGGACTCTGGAAACACCATATATTTT. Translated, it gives CASSWDRDSGNTIYF.

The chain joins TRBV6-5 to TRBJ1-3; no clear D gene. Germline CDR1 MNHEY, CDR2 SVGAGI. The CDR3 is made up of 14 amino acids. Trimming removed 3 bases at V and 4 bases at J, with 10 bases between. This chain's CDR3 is CASSYLVQGNTIYF. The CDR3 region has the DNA TGTGCCAGCAGTTATCTGGTGCAGGGAAACACCATATATTTT.

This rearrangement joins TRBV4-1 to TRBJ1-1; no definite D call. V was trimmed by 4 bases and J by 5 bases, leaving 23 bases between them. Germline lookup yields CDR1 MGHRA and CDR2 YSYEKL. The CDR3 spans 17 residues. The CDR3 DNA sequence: TGCGCCAGCAGCCGTACCGGGAGAAGTATGTTAGGAACTGAAGCTTTCTTT. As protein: CASSRTGRSMLGTEAFF.

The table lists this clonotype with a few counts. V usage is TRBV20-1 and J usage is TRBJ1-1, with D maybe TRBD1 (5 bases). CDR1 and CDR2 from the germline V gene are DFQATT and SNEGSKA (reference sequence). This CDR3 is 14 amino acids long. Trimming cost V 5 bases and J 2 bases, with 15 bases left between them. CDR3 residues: CSAPSSGPNTEAFF. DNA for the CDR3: TGCAGTGCTCCCAGTTCAGGGCCAAACACTGAAGCTTTCTTT.

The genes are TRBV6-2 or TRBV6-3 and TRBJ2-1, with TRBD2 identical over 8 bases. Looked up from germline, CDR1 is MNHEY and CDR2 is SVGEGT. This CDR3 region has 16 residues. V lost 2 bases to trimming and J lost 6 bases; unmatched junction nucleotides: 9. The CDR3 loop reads CASSYQSSGTSNEQFF. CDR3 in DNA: TGTGCCAGCAGTTACCAATCGTCTGGGACTAGCAATGAGCAGTTCTTC.